This is a list of T cell receptor beta chains from one sample in a study of vaccination effects on CD4 cells after COVID-19. Their target antigens are unknown. Profiled with immunoSEQ multiplex PCR; TCRdb holds only in-frame clones, not every one. The sample yields 35,000 to 55,000 clones, roughly four fifths seen once. The source material was CD4+ T cells from PBMCs cultured with SARS-CoV-2 spike peptides, sampled before COVID-19 vaccination. The receptors were sampled from a human donor who received a COVID-19 vaccine. Both conserved end residues are part of each CDR3. D genes are given only for firm matches. Rows give clone size only sometimes, using once, few, many, or a class for an expanded clone.

D gene: TRBD1
J gene: TRBJ1-3
clone size: .
V gene: TRBV7-9
CDR3 DNA: TGTGCCAGCAGCACCCGACAGGGACAAACTGGAAACACCATATATTTT
CDR3 protein: CASSTRQGQTGNTIYF

D gene: .
J gene: TRBJ2-1
clone size: .
V gene: TRBV18
CDR3 DNA: TGTGCCAGCTCACCGATCGGGACTCTCAATGAGCAGTTCTTC
CDR3 protein: CASSPIGTLNEQFF

D gene: .
J gene: TRBJ1-2
clone size: .
V gene: TRBV18
CDR3 DNA: TGTGCCAGCTCACCGAACAAGGGTACGGGCTATGGCTACACCTTC
CDR3 protein: CASSPNKGTGYGYTF

D gene: .
J gene: TRBJ1-6
clone size: .
V gene: TRBV28
CDR3 DNA: TGTGCCAGCAGCTCCGATTGGGCCCGTGGTCACTTT
CDR3 protein: CASSSDWARGHF

D gene: TRBD2
J gene: TRBJ2-5
clone size: .
V gene: TRBV9
CDR3 DNA: TGTGCCAGCAGCTCCCGAGCTAGCGGGGGGGACCAAGAGACCCAGTACTTC
CDR3 protein: CASSSRASGGDQETQYF

D gene: .
J gene: TRBJ1-2
clone size: few
V gene: TRBV3-1/TRBV3-2
CDR3 DNA: TGTGCCAGCAGCCCTCGGACAGCCGGGGACTATGGCTACACCTTC
CDR3 protein: CASSPRTAGDYGYTF

D gene: .
J gene: TRBJ1-1
clone size: .
V gene: TRBV20-1
CDR3 DNA: TGCAGCGGAGATTCAGGGCCCGAAGCTTTCTTT
CDR3 protein: CSGDSGPEAFF

D gene: .
J gene: TRBJ2-3
clone size: .
V gene: TRBV7-9
CDR3 DNA: TGTGCCAGCAGCTCGGTACAGGGAAGCACAGATACGCAGTATTTT
CDR3 protein: CASSSVQGSTDTQYF

D gene: .
J gene: TRBJ2-2
clone size: .
V gene: TRBV7-3
CDR3 DNA: TGTGCCAGCAGCCAGCTAATACAGACAGACACCGGGGAGCTGTTTTTT
CDR3 protein: CASSQLIQTDTGELFF

D gene: TRBD2
J gene: TRBJ2-1
clone size: .
V gene: TRBV7-9
CDR3 DNA: TGTGCCAGCAGCTTCCCAGCGGGGGTGGTAAACAATGAGCAGTTCTTC
CDR3 protein: CASSFPAGVVNNEQFF

D gene: .
J gene: TRBJ1-1
clone size: few
V gene: TRBV7-8
CDR3 DNA: TGTGCCAGCAGCTTAGATAGGAACACTGAAGCTTTCTTT
CDR3 protein: CASSLDRNTEAFF

D gene: .
J gene: TRBJ2-3
clone size: .
V gene: TRBV29-1
CDR3 DNA: TGCAGCGTTGATGGGGGCACAGATACGCAGTATTTT
CDR3 protein: CSVDGGTDTQYF

D gene: .
J gene: TRBJ1-2
clone size: .
V gene: TRBV27
CDR3 DNA: TGTGCCAGCAGTGCGGACCCCTTGGGAGGGGCCGGTGGCTACACCTTC
CDR3 protein: CASSADPLGGAGGYTF

D gene: .
J gene: TRBJ1-5
clone size: few
V gene: TRBV10-1
CDR3 DNA: TGCGCCAGCGCTTACAATGGCAATCAGCCCCAGCATTTT
CDR3 protein: CASAYNGNQPQHF

D gene: .
J gene: TRBJ2-2
clone size: few
V gene: TRBV6-6
CDR3 DNA: TGTGCCAGCAGCGGTACTAGTTCCGGGGAGCTGTTTTTT
CDR3 protein: CASSGTSSGELFF

D gene: .
J gene: TRBJ2-1
clone size: .
V gene: TRBV11-3
CDR3 DNA: TGTGCCAGCAGCTTAGGGACATGGGATGAGCAGTTCTTC
CDR3 protein: CASSLGTWDEQFF

D gene: .
J gene: TRBJ1-5
clone size: few
V gene: TRBV4-1
CDR3 DNA: TGCGCCAGCAGCCGATCCATTAACAATCAGCCCCAGCATTTT
CDR3 protein: CASSRSINNQPQHF

D gene: .
J gene: TRBJ2-5
clone size: .
V gene: TRBV2
CDR3 DNA: TGTGCCAGCAGTGAAGCTCACACTCAAGAGACCCAGTACTTC
CDR3 protein: CASSEAHTQETQYF

D gene: .
J gene: TRBJ2-2
clone size: few
V gene: TRBV6-5
CDR3 DNA: TGTGCCAGCAGAGACTCCCGAGGGACCGGGGAGCTGTTTTTT
CDR3 protein: CASRDSRGTGELFF

D gene: .
J gene: TRBJ2-3
clone size: .
V gene: TRBV7-3
CDR3 DNA: TGTGCCAGCAGCTTTGTCGGGGGGCAGACAGATACGCAGTATTTT
CDR3 protein: CASSFVGGQTDTQYF

D gene: .
J gene: TRBJ1-2
clone size: .
V gene: TRBV7-9
CDR3 DNA: TGTGCCAGCAGCTTAGAGGCAGGGGACTATGGCTACACCTTC
CDR3 protein: CASSLEAGDYGYTF

D gene: .
J gene: TRBJ2-5
clone size: .
V gene: TRBV5-1
CDR3 DNA: TGCGCCAGCAGCGATCCCGCGGGGGCCAAAGAGACCCAGTACTTC
CDR3 protein: CASSDPAGAKETQYF

D gene: .
J gene: TRBJ1-5
clone size: .
V gene: TRBV6-2/TRBV6-3
CDR3 DNA: TGTGCCAGCAGCGCGACGAGTAGCAATCAGCCCCAGCATTTT
CDR3 protein: CASSATSSNQPQHF

D gene: .
J gene: TRBJ2-2
clone size: .
V gene: TRBV5-8
CDR3 DNA: TGTGCCAGCAGCCGGACCCGGGATTCCTCGAACACCGGGGAGCTGTTTTTT
CDR3 protein: CASSRTRDSSNTGELFF

D gene: TRBD2
J gene: TRBJ2-2
clone size: .
V gene: TRBV7-9
CDR3 DNA: TGTGCCAGCAGCCACGGACTAGCGGGGGCCACCGGGGAGCTGTTTTTT
CDR3 protein: CASSHGLAGATGELFF

D gene: .
J gene: TRBJ1-4
clone size: .
V gene: TRBV6-5
CDR3 DNA: TGTGCCAGCGGCTCAGGGAGCGCAACTAATGAAAAACTGTTTTTT
CDR3 protein: CASGSGSATNEKLFF

D gene: .
J gene: TRBJ2-1
clone size: .
V gene: TRBV5-5
CDR3 DNA: TGTGCCAGCAGCTTGATGGGGTACAATGAGCAGTTCTTC
CDR3 protein: CASSLMGYNEQFF

D gene: TRBD2
J gene: TRBJ2-5
clone size: .
V gene: TRBV9
CDR3 DNA: TGTGCCAGCAGCGTCCGGGGGGGGCGGGAGACCCAGTACTTC
CDR3 protein: CASSVRGGRETQYF

D gene: .
J gene: TRBJ2-5
clone size: once
V gene: TRBV6-5
CDR3 DNA: TGTGCCAGCAGCCGAACAGGGAAAGAGACCCAGTACTTC
CDR3 protein: CASSRTGKETQYF